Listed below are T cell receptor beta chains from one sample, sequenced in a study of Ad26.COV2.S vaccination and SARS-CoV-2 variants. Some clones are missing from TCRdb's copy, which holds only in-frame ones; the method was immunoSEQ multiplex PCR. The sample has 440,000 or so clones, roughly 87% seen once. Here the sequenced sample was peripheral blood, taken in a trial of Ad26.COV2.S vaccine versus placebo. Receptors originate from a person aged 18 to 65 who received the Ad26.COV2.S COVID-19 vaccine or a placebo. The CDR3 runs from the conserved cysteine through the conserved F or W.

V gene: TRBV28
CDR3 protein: CASSLWSIEQFF

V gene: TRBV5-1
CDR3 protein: CASSLGLAETDTQYF

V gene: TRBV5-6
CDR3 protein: CASSLPSGSFADTQYF

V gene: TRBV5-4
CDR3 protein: CASARDSPGNIQYF

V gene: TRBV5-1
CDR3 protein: CASSLGLAGTDTQYF

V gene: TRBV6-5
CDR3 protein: CASSYSNSITGELFF

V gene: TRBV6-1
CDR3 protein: CASSEAGGSGNTIYF

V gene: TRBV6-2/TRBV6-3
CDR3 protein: CASSYPQGASEQYF

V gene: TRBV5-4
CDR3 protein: CASSLLDTGQTQYF

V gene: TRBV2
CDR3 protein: CASLREVGETQYF

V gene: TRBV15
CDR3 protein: CATSSLWTERDYGYTF

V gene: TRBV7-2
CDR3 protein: CASSLSLYAAGELFF

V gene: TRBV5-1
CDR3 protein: CASSLASGLNNEQFF

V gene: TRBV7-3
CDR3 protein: CASSWAGTSFEMDEQYF

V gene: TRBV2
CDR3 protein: CASSDSRAGGMRYGYTF

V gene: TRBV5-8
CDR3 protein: CARSTGTGFTDTQYF

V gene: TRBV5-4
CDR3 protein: CASSSGQRSSYEQYF

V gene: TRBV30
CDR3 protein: CACTNGQPGNIQYF

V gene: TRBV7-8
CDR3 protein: CASTPRGAGSGANVLTF

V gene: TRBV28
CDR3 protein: CASSSIGTLDGYTF

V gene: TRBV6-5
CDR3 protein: CASSYSGGSYEQYF

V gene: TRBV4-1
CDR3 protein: CASSQEPASGLSGELFF

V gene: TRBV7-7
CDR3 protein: CASSLGTGDIYEQYF

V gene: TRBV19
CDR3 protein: CASSIRSSSGATQYF

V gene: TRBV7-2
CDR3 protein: CASSLARTATNEKLFF

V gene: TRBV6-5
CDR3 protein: CASRWTGPYYGYTF

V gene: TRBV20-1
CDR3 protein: CSVSGTDTQYF

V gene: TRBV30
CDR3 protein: CAWSVSGAGTDTQYF

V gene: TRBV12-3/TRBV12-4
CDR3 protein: CASTIWDRETQYF

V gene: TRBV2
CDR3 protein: CASSEAIAGDTQYF

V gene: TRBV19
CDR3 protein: CASMFTGDSPQHF

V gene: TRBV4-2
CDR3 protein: CASSQVATSGSFYEQYF

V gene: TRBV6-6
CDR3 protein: CASSSGTDSNQPQHF

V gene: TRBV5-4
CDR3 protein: CASSLVLSGRGNEQFF

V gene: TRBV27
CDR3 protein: CASSGGESSYEQYF

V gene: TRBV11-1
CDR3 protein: CASSPRDSDTQYF

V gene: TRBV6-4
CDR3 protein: CASSDSLTGCQETQYF

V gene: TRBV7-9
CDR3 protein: CASSFTSGSAADTQYF

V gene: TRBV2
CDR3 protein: CASTWDGHSGANVLTF

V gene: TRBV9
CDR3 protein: CASSVVLEGTEAFF

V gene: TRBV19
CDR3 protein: CASSLLAGANTGELFF

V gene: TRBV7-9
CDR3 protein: CASSTGTQMNTEAFF

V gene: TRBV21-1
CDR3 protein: CASSHPGTNSYEQYF

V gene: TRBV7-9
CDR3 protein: CASSRGTDNQPQHF

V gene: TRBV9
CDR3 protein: CASSVELAGTSYNEQFF